This T cell receptor beta chain was profiled in a study of blood T cell repertoires in COVID-19. Using immunoSEQ multiplex PCR, the repertoire was profiled, and TCRdb retains in-frame clones only, with some absent. The sample has about 140,000 clones; almost 80% are singletons. This receptor was taken from a man in his fifties with active or convalescent COVID-19. The material sequenced was peripheral blood.

CDR3 DNA sequence: TGTGCCAGCAGCTCTGGACTAGCGGTCTACAATGAGCAGTTCTTC. The encoded protein is CASSSGLAVYNEQFF. The V gene is TRBV28, the J gene TRBJ2-1; 10 nucleotides align to TRBD2. The CDR3 is made up of 15 amino acids. The germline CDR1 and CDR2 sequences are MDHEN and SYDVKM. J gave up 3 bases and V 6 bases, and 5 bases lay outside the gene matches.